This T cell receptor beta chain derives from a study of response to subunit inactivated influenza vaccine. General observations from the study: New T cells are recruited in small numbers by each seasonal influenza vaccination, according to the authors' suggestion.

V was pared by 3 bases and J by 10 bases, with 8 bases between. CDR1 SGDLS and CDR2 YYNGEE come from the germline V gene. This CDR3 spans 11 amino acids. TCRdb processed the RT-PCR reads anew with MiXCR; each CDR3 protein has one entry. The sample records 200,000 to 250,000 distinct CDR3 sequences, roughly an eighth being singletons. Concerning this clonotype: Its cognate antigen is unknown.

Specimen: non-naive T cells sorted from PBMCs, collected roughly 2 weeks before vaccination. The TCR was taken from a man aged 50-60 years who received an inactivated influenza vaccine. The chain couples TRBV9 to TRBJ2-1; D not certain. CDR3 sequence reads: CASSGIQEQFF. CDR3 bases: TGTGCCAGCAGCGGTATACAGGAGCAGTTCTTC. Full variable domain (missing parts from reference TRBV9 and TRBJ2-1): DSGVTQTPKHLITATGQRVTLRCSPRSGDLSVYWYQQSLDQGLQFLIQYYNGEERAKGNILERFSAQQFPDLHSELNLSSLELGDSALYFCASSGIQEQFFGPGTRLTVL.